One sample yielded the 16 T cell receptor beta chains listed below, sequenced in a study of T cells in Graves' hyperthyroidism and ophthalmopathy. RNA transcripts provided the source from which TCR beta CDR3 regions were amplified. The HTBI set primed first-round TCR CDR3 RT-PCR. TCRdb used MiXCR to reprocess the multiplex PCR reads, holding one entry per CDR3 protein. The sample has roughly 840,000 distinct CDR3 sequences; roughly 37% are singletons. The material sequenced was blood. These receptors were taken from a man aged 18-30 years with Graves' hyperthyroidism.

This clonotype has a handful of counts. J is TRBJ2-2 and V is TRBV2, with 9 bases matching TRBD1. Germline loops: CDR1 SNHLY, CDR2 FYNNEI. The CDR3 loop spans 15 amino acids. With 3 bases clipped from V and 2 bases from J, the junction kept 1 base outside the gene matches. CDR3 DNA: TGTGCCAGCAGTGAGACAGGGGGTAACACCGGGGAGCTGTTTTTT. Protein product: CASSETGGNTGELFF. The whole variable domain, remainder taken from reference TRBV2 and TRBJ2-2, is EPEVTQTPSHQVTQMGQEVILRCVPISNHLYFYWYRQILGQKVEFLVSFYNNEISEKSEIFDDQFSVERPDGSNFTLKIRSTKLEDSAMYFCASSETGGNTGELFFGEGSRLTVL.

This clonotype was counted at least ten times. Germline is not matched at one junction end, which may reflect a read error. The chain is built from TRBV2 and TRBJ2-7; D gene ambiguous. The germline V gene has CDR1 SNHLY and CDR2 FYNNEI. This CDR3 region has 11 residues. The CDR3 sequence is CASSRADEQYF. CDR3 nucleotides: TGCGCCAGCAGCCGCGCAGACGAGCAGTACTTC.

A note on this clonotype: One end of the junction is discordant with germline, which a read error may explain. The V call is TRBV12-3 or TRBV12-4, the J call TRBJ2-7, with D tentatively TRBD1 or TRBD2 (5 bases each). The CDR3 has 14 residues. The CDR3 DNA sequence: TGTGTCAGCAGTTTCCGGGGCTCTTCCTACGAGCAGTACTTC. This sequence encodes CVSSFRGSSYEQYF.

This chain connects TRBV9 to TRBJ1-1; D is uncertain. V was shortened by 0 bases and J by 2 bases, with 11 bases between the two germline ends. The CDR3 is 15 amino acids. Germline assignment: CDR1 SGDLS and CDR2 YYNGEE. CDR3 loop: CASSVDGAANTEAFF. The CDR3 DNA sequence: TGTGCCAGCAGCGTAGATGGAGCAGCCAACACTGAAGCTTTCTTT.

The chain joins TRBV24-1 to TRBJ2-5, with TRBD2 matching 8 bases. The V gene's germline CDR1 is KGHDR and CDR2 SFDVKD. This CDR3 comprises 15 residues. The trim removed 6 bases at V and 5 bases at J, leaving 10 bases unmatched. The CDR3 is CATSYSGTRKETQYF. CDR3 DNA: TGTGCCACCAGTTACTCTGGGACTAGGAAGGAGACCCAGTACTTC.

This clonotype was seen ten or more times. This chain connects TRBV10-3 to TRBJ2-2, with D uncertain. Trimming shortened V by 4 bases and J by 2 bases, and 5 bases separated the two germline ends. The CDR3 spans 13 residues. CDR1 ENHRY and CDR2 SYGVKD come from the germline V gene. The CDR3 DNA is TGTGCCATCAGTGGTAGTAACACCGGGGAGCTGTTTTTT. As protein: CAISGSNTGELFF.

This clonotype was recorded many times. V is TRBV7-2 and J is TRBJ2-2; unclear D gene. Per the germline V gene, CDR1 is SGHTA and CDR2 is FQGNSA. V gave up 6 bases and J gave up 8 bases, with 16 bases separating them. The CDR3 totals 14 residues. CDR3 residues: CASRKLNAQGELFF. Written as DNA, the CDR3 is TGTGCCAGCAGGAAGCTGAACGCCCAGGGGGAGCTGTTTTTT. The variable domain in full, with the rest retrieved from reference TRBV7-2 and TRBJ2-2, is GAGVSQSPSNKVTEKGKDVELRCDPISGHTALYWYRQSLGQGLEFLIYFQGNSAPDKSGLPSDRFSAERTGGSVSTLTIQRTQQEDSAVYLCASRKLNAQGELFFGEGSRLTVL.

In regard to this clonotype: The junction differs from germline at one of its ends, possibly a read error. The chain combines TRBV7-3 with TRBJ2-5, with D maybe TRBD1 (5 bases). Germline V gives CDR1 SGHTA, CDR2 FQGTGA. The length of the CDR3 is 14 residues. Here the CDR3 DNA reads TGCGCCAGCAGCCAAGATGGGGCTAGGGAGACCCAGTACTTC. It codes for CASSQDGARETQYF. Full variable domain (outside the CDR3, taken from reference TRBV7-3 and TRBJ2-5): GAGVSQTPSNKVTEKGKYVELRCDPISGHTALYWYRQSLGQGPEFLIYFQGTGAADDSGLPNDRFFAVRPEGSVSTLKIQRTERGDSAVYLCASSQDGARETQYFGPGTRLLVL.

The gene calls are TRBV2 and TRBJ2-7; a possible D gene is TRBD1 (6 bases). The V and J ends lost 11 bases and 5 bases respectively, with 19 bases between them. The CDR3 runs to 13 residues. Germline loops: CDR1 SNHLY, CDR2 FYNNEI. CDR3 sequence reads: CAWSKGVGDEQYF. The CDR3 DNA is TGTGCCTGGTCCAAGGGGGTAGGGGACGAGCAGTACTTC.

Turning to this clonotype: Just one base apart from a much larger clone, this may be a read error. The CDR3 region has the DNA TGTGCCACCAGCAGAGAAGCGGTAGCGGAGCAGTACTTC. Amino acid sequence: CATSREAVAEQYF. The chain is built from TRBV15 and TRBJ2-7; D perhaps matches TRBD2 (5 bases). The germline V gene has CDR1 LNHNV and CDR2 YYDKDF (reference sequence). The CDR3 is 13 amino acids. V was clipped by 0 bases and J by 7 bases, with 10 bases between them.

V gene TRBV6-1 combines with J gene TRBJ2-7, with a possible D match to TRBD2 (6 bases). This CDR3 spans 13 amino acids. V lost 10 bases, J lost 5 bases, and 18 bases lay in between. Germline values: CDR1 MNHNS, CDR2 SASEGT. This chain's CDR3 is CAIGTGQGDEQYF. The CDR3 nucleotides read TGTGCCATCGGGACTGGGCAGGGTGACGAGCAGTACTTC.

The chain is built from TRBV29-1 and TRBJ2-5, with D hard to call. V lost 0 bases, J lost 4 bases, and 9 bases lay in between. Germline lookup yields CDR1 SQVTM and CDR2 ANQGSEA. The CDR3 length is 13 residues. Here the CDR3 DNA reads TGCAGCGTTGAAGATCGGTCCGGAGAGACCCAGTACTTC. This sequence encodes CSVEDRSGETQYF.

This clonotype was observed a few times. The chain uses TRBV13 and TRBJ1-1, with D uncertain. Germline V gene sequence: CDR1 PRHDT, CDR2 FYEKMQ (reference sequence). The CDR3 has 14 amino acids. V was pared by 4 bases and J by 3 bases, with 12 bases between. Here the CDR3 DNA reads TGTGCCAGCAGCTCCCCGTCCGAGGACACTGAAGCTTTCTTT. It translates to CASSSPSEDTEAFF.

This clonotype was counted a few times. The rearrangement joins TRBV24-1 to TRBJ2-2, with 8 bases matching TRBD2. The CDR3 is made up of 16 amino acids. The germline V gene has CDR1 KGHDR and CDR2 SFDVKD. V was pared by 11 bases and J by 7 bases, with 17 bases of the junction left unmatched. The CDR3 is CASSPLGTSLFGELFF. The CDR3 bases are TGTGCCAGCAGCCCCCTCGGGACTAGTCTCTTCGGGGAGCTGTTTTTT.

V is TRBV6-5 and J is TRBJ1-6, with a possible D match to TRBD1 (5 bases). Germline values: CDR1 MNHEY, CDR2 SVGAGI. V was shortened by 4 bases and J by 9 bases, with 13 bases between the two germline ends. The CDR3 extends over 14 amino acids. Here the CDR3 reads CASSSNGRASPLHF. In nucleotides, the CDR3 is TGTGCCAGCAGTTCCAACGGCAGGGCTTCACCCCTCCACTTT.

This clonotype has ten or more counts. The chain uses TRBV20-1 and TRBJ1-5, with a possible D match to TRBD1 (5 bases). The CDR3 covers 15 residues. V lost 3 bases, J lost 0 bases, and 12 bases lay in between. The germline V gene encodes CDR1 DFQATT and CDR2 SNEGSKA (reference sequence). DNA for the CDR3: TGCAGTGCTAGGATTACAGGCCTTAGCAATCAGCCCCAGCATTTT. This encodes CSARITGLSNQPQHF.